This entry describes one T cell receptor (beta chain). MiXCR, applied by TCRdb to the 5' RACE reads, yields one record per CDR3 protein. The sample lists about 85,000 distinct CDR3 sequences; about 14% were seen once. The germline CDR1 and CDR2 sequences are MNHEY and SMNVEV (reference sequence). This CDR3 spans 15 amino acids. V was trimmed by 5 bases and J by 2 bases, leaving 15 bases between them. This specimen belongs to a study of T cells after yellow fever vaccination. Points from the study as a whole: Secondary responses were weaker yet peaked faster, day 5 versus 15.

V is TRBV27 and J is TRBJ2-5, with D perhaps matching TRBD1 (5 bases). This specimen consisted of CD8+ T cells not binding an NS4B(214-222) dextramer, sorted from PBMCs, obtained 21 days after the first yellow fever vaccination. The sequence came from a man aged 18 to 29 who received the YFV17D yellow fever vaccine. The CDR3 nucleotides are TGTGCCAGCAGTCCCCTATCAGGGTTTCAAGAGACCCAGTACTTC. It specifies CASSPLSGFQETQYF.